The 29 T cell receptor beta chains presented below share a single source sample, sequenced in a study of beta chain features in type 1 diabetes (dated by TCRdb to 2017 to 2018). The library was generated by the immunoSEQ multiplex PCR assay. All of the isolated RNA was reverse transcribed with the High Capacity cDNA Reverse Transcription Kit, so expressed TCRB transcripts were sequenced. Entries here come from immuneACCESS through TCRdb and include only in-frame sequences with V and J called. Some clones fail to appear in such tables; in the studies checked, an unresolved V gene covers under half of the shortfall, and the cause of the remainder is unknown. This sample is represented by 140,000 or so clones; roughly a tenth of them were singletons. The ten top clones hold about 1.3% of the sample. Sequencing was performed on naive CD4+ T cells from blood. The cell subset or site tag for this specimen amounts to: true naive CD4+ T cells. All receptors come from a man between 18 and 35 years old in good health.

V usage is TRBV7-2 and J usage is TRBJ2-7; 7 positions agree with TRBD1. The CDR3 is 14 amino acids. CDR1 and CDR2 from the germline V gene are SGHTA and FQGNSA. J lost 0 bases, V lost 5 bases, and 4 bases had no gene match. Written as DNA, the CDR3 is TGTGCCAGCAGCCTCGGACAGGACTCCTACGAGCAGTACTTC. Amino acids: CASSLGQDSYEQYF. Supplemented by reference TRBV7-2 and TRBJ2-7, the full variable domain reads GAGVSQSPSNKVTEKGKDVELRCDPISGHTALYWYRQSLGQGLEFLIYFQGNSAPDKSGLPSDRFSAERTGGSVSTLTIQRTQQEDSAVYLCASSLGQDSYEQYFGPGTRLTVT.

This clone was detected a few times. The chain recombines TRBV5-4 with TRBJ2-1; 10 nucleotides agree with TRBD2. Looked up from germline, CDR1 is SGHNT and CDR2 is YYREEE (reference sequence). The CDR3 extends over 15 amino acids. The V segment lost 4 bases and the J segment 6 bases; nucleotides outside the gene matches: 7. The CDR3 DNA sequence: TGTGCCAGCAGCGCGCTAGCGGGAGAAGGCAATGAGCAGTTCTTC. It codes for CASSALAGEGNEQFF.

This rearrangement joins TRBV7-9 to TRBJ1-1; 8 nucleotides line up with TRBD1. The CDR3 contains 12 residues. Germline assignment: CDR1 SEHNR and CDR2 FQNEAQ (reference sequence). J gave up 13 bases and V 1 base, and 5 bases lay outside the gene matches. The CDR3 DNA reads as TGTGCCAGCAGCTTAGAAAGACAGGGGCTTTTCTTT. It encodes CASSLERQGLFF.

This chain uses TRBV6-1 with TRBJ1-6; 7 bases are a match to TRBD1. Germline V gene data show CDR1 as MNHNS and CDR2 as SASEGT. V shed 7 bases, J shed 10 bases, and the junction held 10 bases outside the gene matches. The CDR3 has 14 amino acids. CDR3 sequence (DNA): TGTGCCAGCATCCCGACAGGGTTCGGCTCACCCCTCCACTTT. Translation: CASIPTGFGSPLHF.

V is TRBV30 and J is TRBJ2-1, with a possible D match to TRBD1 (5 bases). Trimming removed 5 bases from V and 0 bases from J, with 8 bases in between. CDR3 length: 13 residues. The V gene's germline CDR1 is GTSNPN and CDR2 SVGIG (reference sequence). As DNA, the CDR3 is TGTGCCTGGGACAGCTACTCCTACAATGAGCAGTTCTTC. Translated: CAWDSYSYNEQFF.

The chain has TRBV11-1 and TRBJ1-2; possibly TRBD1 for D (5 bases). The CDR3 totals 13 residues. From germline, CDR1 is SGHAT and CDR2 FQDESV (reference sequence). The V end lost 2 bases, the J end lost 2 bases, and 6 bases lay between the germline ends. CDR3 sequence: CASSLRQNYGYTF. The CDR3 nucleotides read TGTGCCAGCAGCTTACGACAGAACTATGGCTACACCTTC.

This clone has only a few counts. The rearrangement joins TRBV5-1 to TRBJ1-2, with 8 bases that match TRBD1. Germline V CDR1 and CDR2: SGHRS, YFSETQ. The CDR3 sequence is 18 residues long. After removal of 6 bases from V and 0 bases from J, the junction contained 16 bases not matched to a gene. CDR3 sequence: CASTPHAPGQAPNYGYTF. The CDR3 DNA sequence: TGCGCCAGCACGCCGCATGCGCCGGGACAGGCTCCTAACTATGGCTACACCTTC.

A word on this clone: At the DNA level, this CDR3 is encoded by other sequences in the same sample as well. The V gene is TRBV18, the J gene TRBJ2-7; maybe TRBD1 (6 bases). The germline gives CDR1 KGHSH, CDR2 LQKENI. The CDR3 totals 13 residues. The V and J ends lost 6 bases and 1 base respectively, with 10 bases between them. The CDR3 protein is CASSPGQSYEQYF. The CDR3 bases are TGTGCCAGCTCGCCCGGACAGTCCTACGAGCAGTACTTC.

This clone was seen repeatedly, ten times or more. CDR3 bases: TGCGCCAGCAGCCAAGATATCAGTCCGGAGACCCAGTACTTC. It translates to CASSQDISPETQYF. The chain uses TRBV4-3 and TRBJ2-5; D is uncertain. Germline values: CDR1 LGHNA, CDR2 YSLEER. V was pared by 0 bases and J by 5 bases, with 10 bases between. This CDR3 contains 14 residues.

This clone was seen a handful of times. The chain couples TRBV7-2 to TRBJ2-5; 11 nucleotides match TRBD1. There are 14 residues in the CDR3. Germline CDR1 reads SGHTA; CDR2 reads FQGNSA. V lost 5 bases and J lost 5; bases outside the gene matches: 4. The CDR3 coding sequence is TGTGCCAGCAGCCCGGACAGGGGGCGTGAGACCCAGTACTTC. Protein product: CASSPDRGRETQYF.

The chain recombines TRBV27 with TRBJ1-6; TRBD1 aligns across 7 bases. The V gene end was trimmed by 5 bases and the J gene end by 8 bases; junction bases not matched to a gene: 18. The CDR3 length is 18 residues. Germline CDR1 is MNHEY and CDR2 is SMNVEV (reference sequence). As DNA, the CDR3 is TGTGCCAGCAGTCTCACCCCAAGGACAGGAAAGGACCATTCACCCCTCCACTTT. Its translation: CASSLTPRTGKDHSPLHF.

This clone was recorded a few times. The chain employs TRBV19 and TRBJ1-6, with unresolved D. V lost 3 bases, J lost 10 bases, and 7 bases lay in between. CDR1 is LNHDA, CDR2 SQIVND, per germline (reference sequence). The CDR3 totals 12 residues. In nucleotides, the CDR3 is TGTGCCAGTAGTATGACATTCTCACCCCTCCACTTT. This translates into CASSMTFSPLHF.

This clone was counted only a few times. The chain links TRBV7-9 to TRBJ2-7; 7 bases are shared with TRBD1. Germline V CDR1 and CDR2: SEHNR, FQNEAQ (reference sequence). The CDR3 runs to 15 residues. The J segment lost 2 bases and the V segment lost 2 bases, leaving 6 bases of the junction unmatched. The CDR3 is CASSLKGAGAYEQYF. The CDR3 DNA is TGTGCCAGCAGCTTAAAGGGGGCCGGAGCCTACGAGCAGTACTTC.

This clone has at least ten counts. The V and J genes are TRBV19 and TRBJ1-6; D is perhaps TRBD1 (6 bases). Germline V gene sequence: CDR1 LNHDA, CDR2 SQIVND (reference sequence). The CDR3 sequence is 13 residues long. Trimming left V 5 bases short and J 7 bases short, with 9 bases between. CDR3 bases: TGTGCCAGTAGTCATGGACAGAATTCACCCCTCCACTTT. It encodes CASSHGQNSPLHF.

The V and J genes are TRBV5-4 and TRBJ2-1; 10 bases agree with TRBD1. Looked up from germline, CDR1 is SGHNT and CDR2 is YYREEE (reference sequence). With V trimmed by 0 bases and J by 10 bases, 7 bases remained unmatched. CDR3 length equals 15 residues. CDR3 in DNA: TGTGCCAGCAGCTTGGGGGACAGGGGTGAAGGCGAGCAGTTCTTC. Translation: CASSLGDRGEGEQFF.

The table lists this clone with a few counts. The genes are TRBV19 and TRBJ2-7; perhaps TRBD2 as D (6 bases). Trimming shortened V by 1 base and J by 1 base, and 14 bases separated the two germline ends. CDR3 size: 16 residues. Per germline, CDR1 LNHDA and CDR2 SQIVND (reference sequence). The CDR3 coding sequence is TGTGCCAGTAGTATAGGGTCCGGGAGCCTATCCTACGAGCAGTACTTC. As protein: CASSIGSGSLSYEQYF.

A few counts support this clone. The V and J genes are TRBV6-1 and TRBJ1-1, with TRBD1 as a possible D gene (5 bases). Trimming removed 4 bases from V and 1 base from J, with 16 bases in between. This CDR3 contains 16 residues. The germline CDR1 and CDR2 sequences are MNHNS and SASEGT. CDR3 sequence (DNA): TGTGCCAGCAGTGCACTCAACAGGAGGGCGAACACTGAAGCTTTCTTT. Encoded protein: CASSALNRRANTEAFF.

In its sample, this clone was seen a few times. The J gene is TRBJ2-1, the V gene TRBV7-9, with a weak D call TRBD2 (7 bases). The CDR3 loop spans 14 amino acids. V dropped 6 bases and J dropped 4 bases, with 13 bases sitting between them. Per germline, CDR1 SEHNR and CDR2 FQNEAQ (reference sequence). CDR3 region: CASRRGGQYNEQFF. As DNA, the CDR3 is TGTGCCAGCAGACGCGGGGGCCAATACAATGAGCAGTTCTTC.

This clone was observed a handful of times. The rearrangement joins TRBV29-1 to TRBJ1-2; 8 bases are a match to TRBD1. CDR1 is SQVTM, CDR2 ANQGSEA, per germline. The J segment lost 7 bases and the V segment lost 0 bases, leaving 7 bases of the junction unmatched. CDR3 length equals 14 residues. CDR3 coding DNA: TGCAGCGTTGAAGATCAGGACAGGGCAAGTGGCTACACCTTC. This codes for CSVEDQDRASGYTF.

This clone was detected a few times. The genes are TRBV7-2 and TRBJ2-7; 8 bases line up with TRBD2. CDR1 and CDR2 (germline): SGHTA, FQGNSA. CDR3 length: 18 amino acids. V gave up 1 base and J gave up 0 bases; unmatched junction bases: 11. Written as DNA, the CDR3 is TGTGCCAGCAGCTTAGTAGCGCCCCTCGGGGGGGCCTCCTACGAGCAGTACTTC. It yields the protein CASSLVAPLGGASYEQYF.

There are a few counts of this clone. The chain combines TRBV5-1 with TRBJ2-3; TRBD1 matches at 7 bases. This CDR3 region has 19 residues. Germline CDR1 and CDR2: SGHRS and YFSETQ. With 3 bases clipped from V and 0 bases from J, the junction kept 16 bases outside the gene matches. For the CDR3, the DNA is TGCGCCAGCAGCTCAAAAACTCCGGGACAGCTCACTAGCACAGATACGCAGTATTTT. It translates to CASSSKTPGQLTSTDTQYF. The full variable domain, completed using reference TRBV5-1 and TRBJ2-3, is KAGVTQTPRYLIKTRGQQVTLSCSPISGHRSVSWYQQTPGQGLQFLFEYFSETQRNKGNFPGRFSGRQFSNSRSEMNVSTLELGDSALYLCASSSKTPGQLTSTDTQYFGPGTRLTVL.

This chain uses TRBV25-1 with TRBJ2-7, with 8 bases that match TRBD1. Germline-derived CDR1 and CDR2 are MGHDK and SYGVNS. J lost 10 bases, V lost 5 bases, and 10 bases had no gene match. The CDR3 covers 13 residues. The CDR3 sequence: CASSTWTGFDQYF. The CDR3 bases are TGTGCCAGCAGTACCTGGACAGGGTTCGATCAGTACTTC.

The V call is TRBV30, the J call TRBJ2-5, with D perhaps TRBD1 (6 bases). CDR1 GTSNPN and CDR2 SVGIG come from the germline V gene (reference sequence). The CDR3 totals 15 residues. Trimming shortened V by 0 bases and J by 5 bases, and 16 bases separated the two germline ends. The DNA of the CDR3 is TGTGCCTGGAGTGTACGTTTTGGGGGCCGGGAGACCCAGTACTTC. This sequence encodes CAWSVRFGGRETQYF.

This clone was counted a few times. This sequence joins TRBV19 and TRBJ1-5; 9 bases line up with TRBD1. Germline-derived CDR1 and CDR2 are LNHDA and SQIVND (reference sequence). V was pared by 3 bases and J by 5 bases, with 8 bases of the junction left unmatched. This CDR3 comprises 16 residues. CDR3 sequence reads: CASSIGDRESDQPQHF. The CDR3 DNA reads TGTGCCAGTAGTATCGGGGACAGGGAGTCGGATCAGCCCCAGCATTTT.

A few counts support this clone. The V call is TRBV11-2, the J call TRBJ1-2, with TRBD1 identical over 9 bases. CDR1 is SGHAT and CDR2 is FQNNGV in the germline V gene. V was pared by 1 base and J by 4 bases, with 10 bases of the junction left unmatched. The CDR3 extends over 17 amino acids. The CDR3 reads CASSLARTGEGLYGYTF. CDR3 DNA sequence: TGTGCCAGCAGCTTAGCCCGGACAGGGGAAGGCCTCTATGGCTACACCTTC.

The CDR3 DNA sequence: TGTGCCAGCAGCCCTAACCGGGGGGCAAGTGAGCAGTTCTTC. Residues: CASSPNRGASEQFF. The chain combines TRBV7-3 with TRBJ2-1, with a weak D call TRBD2 (7 bases). Germline assignment: CDR1 SGHTA and CDR2 FQGTGA. Deletions cut 5 bases from V and 9 bases from J, with 17 bases between. The CDR3 contains 14 residues.

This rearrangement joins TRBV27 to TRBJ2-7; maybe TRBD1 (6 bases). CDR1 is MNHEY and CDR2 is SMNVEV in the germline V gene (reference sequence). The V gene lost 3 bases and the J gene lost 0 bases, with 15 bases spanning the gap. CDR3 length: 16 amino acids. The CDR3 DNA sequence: TGTGCCAGCAGTTTCAGCGACAGGCGAAGCTCCTACGAGCAGTACTTC. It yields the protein CASSFSDRRSSYEQYF.

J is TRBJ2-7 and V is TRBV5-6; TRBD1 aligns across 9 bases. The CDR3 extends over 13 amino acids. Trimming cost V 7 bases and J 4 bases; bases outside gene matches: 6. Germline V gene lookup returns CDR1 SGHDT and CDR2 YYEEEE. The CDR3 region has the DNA TGTGCCAGCGGGGACAGGGTGAATTACGAGCAGTACTTC. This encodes CASGDRVNYEQYF. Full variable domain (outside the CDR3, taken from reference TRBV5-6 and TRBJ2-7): DAGVTQSPTHLIKTRGQQVTLRCSPKSGHDTVSWYQQALGQGPQFIFQYYEEEERQRGNFPDRFSGHQFPNYSSELNVNALLLGDSALYLCASGDRVNYEQYFGPGTRLTVT.

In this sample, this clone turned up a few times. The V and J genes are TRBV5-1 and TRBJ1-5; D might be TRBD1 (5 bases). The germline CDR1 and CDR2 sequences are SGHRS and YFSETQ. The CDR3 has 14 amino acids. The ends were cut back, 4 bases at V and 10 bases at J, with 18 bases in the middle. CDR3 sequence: CASSPGLGQGPQHF. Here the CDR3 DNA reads TGCGCCAGCAGCCCTGGTTTGGGGCAGGGACCCCAGCATTTT.